Here is one T cell receptor (beta chain) with its context. This sample is part of a study of blood T cell repertoires in COVID-19. Study-wide background: COVID-19 samples from acute and convalescent phases originated in the United States, Italy and Spain.

Authors' analysis steps: It was from reference gene primer amplification that nucleated cell counts were estimated. The table came from immunoSEQ multiplex PCR; TCRdb's copy has only in-frame clones and leaves some out. The V and J calls and clone size come from that table; D and trimming were worked out from the DNA. The table has some 220,000 clones, just under 85% seen once. The source material was peripheral blood. This TCR was sampled from a woman in her fifties or sixties with active or convalescent COVID-19.

This CDR3 reads CASSPGGQGLYEQYF. The CDR3, as DNA: TGTGCCAGCAGTCCAGGAGGACAGGGACTATACGAGCAGTACTTC. J is TRBJ2-7 and V is TRBV28; TRBD1 might be the D (8 bases). V was clipped by 5 bases and J by 4 bases, with 18 bases between them. The CDR3 has 15 amino acids. The germline V gene encodes CDR1 MDHEN and CDR2 SYDVKM.